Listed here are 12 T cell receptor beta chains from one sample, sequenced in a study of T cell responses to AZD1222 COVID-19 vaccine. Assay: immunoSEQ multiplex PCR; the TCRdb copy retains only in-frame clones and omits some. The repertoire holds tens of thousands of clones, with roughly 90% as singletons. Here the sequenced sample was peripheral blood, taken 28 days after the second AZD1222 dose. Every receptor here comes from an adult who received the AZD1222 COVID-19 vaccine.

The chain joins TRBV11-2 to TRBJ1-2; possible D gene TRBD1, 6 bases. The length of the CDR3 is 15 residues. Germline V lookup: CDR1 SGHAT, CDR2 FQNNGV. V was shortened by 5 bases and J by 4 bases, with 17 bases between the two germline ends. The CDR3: CASSLGAGVGYGYTF. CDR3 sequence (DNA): TGTGCCAGCAGCCTAGGGGCAGGGGTGGGCTATGGCTACACCTTC.

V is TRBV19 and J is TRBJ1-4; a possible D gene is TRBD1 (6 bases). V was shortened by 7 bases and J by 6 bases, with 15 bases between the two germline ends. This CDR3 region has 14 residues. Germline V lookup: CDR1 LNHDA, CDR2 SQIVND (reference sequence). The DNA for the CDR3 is TGTGCCAGTACCGATACAGGGATTCATGAAAAACTGTTTTTT. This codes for CASTDTGIHEKLFF.

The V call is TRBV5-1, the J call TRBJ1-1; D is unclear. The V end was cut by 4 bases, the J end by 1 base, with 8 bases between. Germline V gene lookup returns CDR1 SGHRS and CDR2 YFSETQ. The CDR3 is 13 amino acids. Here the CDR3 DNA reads TGCGCCAGCAGCCCGGGAAAGAACACTGAAGCTTTCTTT. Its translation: CASSPGKNTEAFF.

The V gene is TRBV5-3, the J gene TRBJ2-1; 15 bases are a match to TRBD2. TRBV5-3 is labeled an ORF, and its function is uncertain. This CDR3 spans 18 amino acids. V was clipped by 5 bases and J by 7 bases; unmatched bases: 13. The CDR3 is CARSWTSGRAVSRNEQFF. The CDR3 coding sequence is TGTGCCAGAAGTTGGACTAGCGGGAGGGCCGTATCGAGGAATGAGCAGTTCTTC.

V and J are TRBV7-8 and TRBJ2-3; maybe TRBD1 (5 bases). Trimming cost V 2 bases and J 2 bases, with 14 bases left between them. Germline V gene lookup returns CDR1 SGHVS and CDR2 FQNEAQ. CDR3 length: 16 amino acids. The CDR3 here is CASSLSWGRVTDTQYF. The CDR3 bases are TGTGCCAGCAGCTTAAGTTGGGGCCGAGTCACAGATACGCAGTATTTT.

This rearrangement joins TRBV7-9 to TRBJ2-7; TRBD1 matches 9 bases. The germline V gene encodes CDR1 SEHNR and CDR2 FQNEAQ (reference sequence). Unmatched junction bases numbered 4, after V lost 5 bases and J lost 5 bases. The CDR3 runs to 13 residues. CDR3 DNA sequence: TGTGCCAGCAGCCAGGGACAGGGCGACGAGCAGTACTTC. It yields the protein CASSQGQGDEQYF.

CDR3 region: CASSYTGARTGELFF. In nucleotides, the CDR3 is TGTGCCAGCAGCTACACCGGGGCACGGACCGGGGAGCTGTTTTTT. The J gene is TRBJ2-2, the V gene TRBV13; D tentatively reads TRBD1 or TRBD2 (5 bases each). The CDR3 covers 15 residues. V dropped 4 bases and J dropped 5 bases, with 14 bases sitting between them. The germline gives CDR1 PRHDT, CDR2 FYEKMQ (reference sequence).

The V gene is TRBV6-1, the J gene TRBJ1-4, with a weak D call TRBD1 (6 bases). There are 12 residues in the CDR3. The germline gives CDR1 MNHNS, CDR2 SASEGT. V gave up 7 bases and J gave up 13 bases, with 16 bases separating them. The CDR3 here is CASTDRSEGLFF. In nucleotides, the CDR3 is TGTGCCAGCACCGACAGGTCCGAAGGACTGTTTTTT.

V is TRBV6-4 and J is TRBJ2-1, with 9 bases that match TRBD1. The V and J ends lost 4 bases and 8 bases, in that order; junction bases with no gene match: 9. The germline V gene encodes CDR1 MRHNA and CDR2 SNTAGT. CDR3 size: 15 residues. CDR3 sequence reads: CASSAIQGADDEQFF. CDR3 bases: TGTGCCAGCAGTGCAATACAGGGGGCGGACGATGAGCAGTTCTTC.

The CDR3 loop reads CASSLGGTKSSEQYF. The DNA of the CDR3 is TGTGCCAGCAGCCTGGGTGGGACTAAAAGTAGTGAGCAGTACTTC. The J gene is TRBJ2-7, the V gene TRBV3-1 (or the pseudogene TRBV3-2), with 7 bases aligning to TRBD2. The J segment lost 7 bases and the V segment lost 4 bases, leaving 13 bases of the junction unmatched. The CDR3 loop spans 15 amino acids. CDR1 and CDR2 (germline): LGHDT, YNNKEL (reference sequence).

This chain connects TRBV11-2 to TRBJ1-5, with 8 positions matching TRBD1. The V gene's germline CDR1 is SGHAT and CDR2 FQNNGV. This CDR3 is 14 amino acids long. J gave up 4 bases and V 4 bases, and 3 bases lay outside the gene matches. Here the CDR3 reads CASSSDRVNQPQHF. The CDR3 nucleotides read TGTGCCAGCAGCTCGGACAGGGTGAATCAGCCCCAGCATTTT.

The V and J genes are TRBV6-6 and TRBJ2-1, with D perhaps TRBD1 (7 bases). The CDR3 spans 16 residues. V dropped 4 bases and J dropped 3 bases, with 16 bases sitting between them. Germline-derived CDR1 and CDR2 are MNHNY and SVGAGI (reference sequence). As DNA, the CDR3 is TGTGCCAGCAGTTTCCCTGGAGGGGGCCTCTACAATGAGCAGTTCTTC. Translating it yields CASSFPGGGLYNEQFF.